A selection of T cell receptor beta chains follows, all from one sample in a study of OX40 agonist ivuxolimab in advanced cancers. Generated by immunoSEQ multiplex PCR, the TCRdb table keeps only in-frame clones and is missing some. The data contain approximately 90,000 clones, around 85% of them singletons. The source material was CD4+ or CD8+ T cells sorted from blood, sampled in a trial of the OX40 agonist ivuxolimab. These receptors were obtained from an adult with an advanced solid tumor such as melanoma, head and neck, liver or kidney cancer. Both conserved end residues are part of each CDR3. A D gene is named only where the DNA matches it firmly. Clone size appears in some rows only: once, few, many, or a class for an expanded clone.

NA	TRBV11-2	TRBD2	16	TRBJ2-2	CASSLSSAGDAGELFF	TGTGCCAGCAGCTTATCCTCAGCGGGAGATGCCGGGGAGCTGTTTTTT
NA	TRBV11-3	TRBD1	14	TRBJ2-3	CASSRDSQTDTQYF	TGTGCCAGCAGCCGGGACAGCCAGACAGATACGCAGTATTTT
NA	TRBV30	NA	13	TRBJ1-2	CAWSIRAGEGYTF	TGTGCCTGGAGTATTAGGGCTGGCGAGGGCTACACCTTC
NA	TRBV28	NA	15	TRBJ1-5	CASSLYRQSNQPQHF	TGTGCCAGCAGTTTGTACAGACAGAGCAATCAGCCCCAGCATTTT
NA	TRBV19	NA	13	TRBJ2-2	CASSVAGTGELFF	TGTGCCAGTAGTGTGGCTGGCACCGGGGAGCTGTTTTTT
NA	TRBV28	TRBD1	14	TRBJ2-7	CASSWDREDYEQYF	TGTGCCAGCAGTTGGGACAGGGAGGACTACGAGCAGTACTTC
NA	TRBV6-5	NA	12	TRBJ1-1	CASSYSMGKAFF	TGTGCCAGCAGTTACTCAATGGGGAAAGCTTTCTTT
NA	TRBV6-5	NA	16	TRBJ2-1	CASSLPGGTGYNEQFF	TGTGCCAGCAGTTTACCTGGCGGGACGGGCTACAATGAGCAGTTCTTC
NA	TRBV4-3	TRBD2	16	TRBJ2-3	CASSPRPGLEGDTQYF	TGCGCCAGCAGCCCTCGCCCGGGACTAGAGGGAGATACGCAGTATTTT
NA	TRBV7-3	NA	13	TRBJ2-5	CASSKRDQETQYF	TGTGCCAGCAGCAAGCGGGACCAAGAGACCCAGTACTTC
NA	TRBV10-3	TRBD2	14	TRBJ2-7	CAISTGTSGYEQYF	TGTGCCATCAGTACCGGGACTAGCGGCTACGAGCAGTACTTC
NA	TRBV7-9	TRBD1	14	TRBJ1-2	CASSQGQGNYGYTF	TGTGCCAGCAGCCAAGGACAGGGAAACTATGGCTACACCTTC
NA	TRBV19	TRBD2	14	TRBJ2-7	CASTAPGLAYEQYF	TGTGCCAGTACCGCCCCGGGACTAGCCTACGAGCAGTACTTC
NA	TRBV27	TRBD2	15	TRBJ2-2	CASSRLAGLTGELFF	TGTGCCAGCAGCAGACTAGCGGGACTTACCGGGGAGCTGTTTTTT
NA	TRBV27	NA	14	TRBJ2-1	CASGPGTATNEQFF	TGTGCCAGCGGACCCGGGACTGCCACGAATGAGCAGTTCTTC
NA	TRBV5-6	TRBD1	15	TRBJ2-7	CASSFPGQGETEQYF	TGTGCCAGCAGCTTCCCCGGACAGGGAGAGACCGAGCAGTACTTC
NA	TRBV15	NA	14	TRBJ2-2	CATSRDRETGELFF	TGTGCCACCAGCAGAGATCGGGAAACCGGGGAGCTGTTTTTT
NA	TRBV14	NA	15	TRBJ1-4	CASSPYRESNEKLFF	TGTGCCAGCAGCCCATACAGGGAGTCTAATGAAAAACTGTTTTTT
NA	TRBV30	NA	14	TRBJ1-1	CAWSTGGVNTEAFF	TGTGCCTGGAGTACCGGGGGCGTGAACACTGAAGCTTTCTTT
NA	TRBV13	NA	13	TRBJ1-1	CASSSQGYTEAFF	TGTGCCAGCAGCTCTCAGGGTTACACTGAAGCTTTCTTT
NA	TRBV5-6	TRBD2	15	TRBJ2-7	CASSSRLAGPHEQYF	TGTGCCAGCAGCTCTAGGCTAGCGGGACCTCACGAGCAGTACTTC
NA	TRBV30	NA	13	TRBJ2-7	CAWSIVLEYEQYF	TGTGCCTGGAGCATAGTCTTGGAGTACGAGCAGTACTTC
few	TRBV2	NA	14	TRBJ2-7	CASSAAGRTYEQYF	TGTGCCAGCAGTGCTGCCGGAAGGACCTACGAGCAGTACTTC
NA	TRBV7-2	NA	12	TRBJ2-5	CASSLAQQTQYF	TGTGCCAGCAGCTTAGCCCAGCAGACCCAGTACTTC
NA	TRBV4-1	NA	15	TRBJ1-5	CASSQLGSRNQPQHF	TGCGCCAGCAGCCAATTGGGTTCGAGGAATCAGCCCCAGCATTTT
NA	TRBV4-1	TRBD2	15	TRBJ2-3	CASSPRTSSTDTQYF	TGCGCCAGCAGCCCTCGGACTAGCAGCACAGATACGCAGTATTTT
NA	TRBV19	NA	12	TRBJ2-2	CASRMMGGELFF	TGTGCCAGTAGGATGATGGGCGGGGAGCTGTTTTTT
NA	TRBV7-9	TRBD1	13	TRBJ2-7	CASSPRDRYEQYF	TGTGCCAGCAGCCCCCGGGACAGGTACGAGCAGTACTTC
NA	TRBV6-5	NA	15	TRBJ1-3	CASSYGGAAGNTIYF	TGTGCCAGCAGTTACGGAGGGGCGGCTGGAAACACCATATATTTT
NA	TRBV5-1	TRBD1	17	TRBJ1-1	CASSSGQGSDQYTEAFF	TGCGCCAGCAGCTCGGGACAGGGATCGGACCAGTACACTGAAGCTTTCTTT
NA	TRBV7-1	NA	16	TRBJ2-7	CASSPGSGAEKNEQYF	TGTGCCAGCAGCCCAGGGTCCGGGGCGGAGAAGAACGAGCAGTACTTC